This T cell receptor (beta chain) was retrieved from a study of T cells in Graves' hyperthyroidism and ophthalmopathy. Source material for PBMCs was about 10 ml fresh peripheral blood. Amplified regions were TCR beta CDR3 sequences from RNA transcripts. Using the HTBI primer set, a first-round RT-PCR was run on the TCR CDR3. TCRdb reprocessed the multiplex PCR reads via MiXCR and lists one record per CDR3 protein. The sample yields around 500,000 distinct CDR3 sequences, 16% seen once. Study results and caveats: Blood also held most thyroid clonotypes expanded beyond 0.001.

Trimming took off 0 bases at V and 4 bases at J, with 10 bases between the two ends. CDR1 LNHDA and CDR2 SQIVND come from the germline V gene (reference sequence). This CDR3 is 15 amino acids long. Details on this clonotype: The antigen remains unidentified.

V gene TRBV19 combines with J gene TRBJ1-5; D unresolved. This sequence originates from a woman aged 30 to 39 with Graves' ophthalmopathy. Material for sequencing was blood. DNA of the CDR3: TGTGCCAGTAGTATAGACAACAGCCTTAATCAGCCCCAGCATTTT. Its protein is CASSIDNSLNQPQHF.